This entry lists 8 T cell receptor beta chains sequenced from one sample in a study of cytomegalovirus exposure and HLA in healthy donors. PCR involved 60 Vbeta and 13 Jbeta primers. Sequencing used immunoSEQ multiplex PCR; TCRdb keeps in-frame clones, though not all of them. The repertoire table contains 45,000 or so clones. The material sequenced was PBMCs. Receptors were obtained from a male donor in good health and CMV-seronegative.

V and J are TRBV5-1 and TRBJ2-6; 7 bases map to TRBD1. CDR3 size: 17 residues. Germline CDR1 is SGHRS and CDR2 is YFSETQ. J gave up 0 bases and V 2 bases, and 5 bases lay outside the gene matches. The CDR3 sequence is CASSLRGRVSGANVLTF. The CDR3 bases are TGCGCCAGCAGCTTAAGGGGGCGGGTCTCTGGGGCCAACGTCCTGACTTTC.

The rearrangement joins TRBV6-6 to TRBJ2-3; possible D gene TRBD1, 6 bases. Germline CDR1 MNHNY, CDR2 SVGAGI (reference sequence). This CDR3 is built from 14 residues. Trimming shortened V by 6 bases and J by 3 bases, and 13 bases separated the two germline ends. This CDR3 reads CASRRQAETDTQYF. The CDR3 DNA reads TGTGCCAGCAGGCGACAGGCGGAAACAGATACGCAGTATTTT.

The chain carries TRBV7-3 and TRBJ2-2, with D possibly TRBD1 on 5 matching bases. CDR3 length: 15 residues. V was pared by 5 bases and J by 2 bases, with 12 bases between. In germline, CDR1 is SGHTA, CDR2 FQGTGA. Here the CDR3 DNA reads TGTGCCAGCAGCGCAAGCCAGGGAAACACCGGGGAGCTGTTTTTT. Its protein product is CASSASQGNTGELFF.

V usage is TRBV4-1 and J usage is TRBJ1-3; D remains unclear. The CDR3 has 16 residues. The V end lost 4 bases, the J end lost 0 bases, and 13 bases lay between the germline ends. Germline-derived CDR1 and CDR2 are MGHRA and YSYEKL. CDR3 coding DNA: TGCGCCAGCAGCCCCCTCGGTATAGACTCTGGAAACACCATATATTTT. It yields the protein CASSPLGIDSGNTIYF.

V gene TRBV5-1 combines with J gene TRBJ2-7; 12 bases align to TRBD1. J gave up 2 bases and V 4 bases, and 4 bases lay outside the gene matches. The CDR3 has 15 residues. CDR1 SGHRS and CDR2 YFSETQ come from the germline V gene. The CDR3 loop is CASSGDRGPPYEQYF. The CDR3 DNA reads as TGCGCCAGCAGCGGGGACAGGGGGCCCCCCTACGAGCAGTACTTC.

The chain links TRBV19 to TRBJ1-1; D may be TRBD1 (5 bases). Trimming left V 2 bases short and J 1 base short, with 8 bases between. Germline CDR1 reads LNHDA; CDR2 reads SQIVND (reference sequence). This CDR3 comprises 14 residues. CDR3 in amino acids: CASSIRGRNTEAFF. The CDR3 nucleotides read TGTGCCAGTAGTATAAGGGGAAGGAACACTGAAGCTTTCTTT.

This rearrangement joins TRBV6-1 to TRBJ2-7; TRBD1 matches at 10 bases. The CDR3 sequence is 14 residues long. J was trimmed by 5 bases and V by 6 bases; bases with no gene match: 7. CDR1 MNHNS and CDR2 SASEGT come from the germline V gene. CDR3 bases: TGTGCCAGCAGCCCTAGGACAGGGGGACACGAGCAGTACTTC. Protein product: CASSPRTGGHEQYF.

The chain recombines TRBV29-1 with TRBJ1-2; no reliable D call. The CDR3 is made up of 13 amino acids. The V end lost 6 bases, the J end lost 2 bases, and 13 bases lay between the germline ends. CDR1 is SQVTM, CDR2 ANQGSEA, per germline. CDR3 region: CSVGLDGNYGYTF. The DNA of the CDR3 is TGCAGCGTAGGACTGGACGGAAACTATGGCTACACCTTC.